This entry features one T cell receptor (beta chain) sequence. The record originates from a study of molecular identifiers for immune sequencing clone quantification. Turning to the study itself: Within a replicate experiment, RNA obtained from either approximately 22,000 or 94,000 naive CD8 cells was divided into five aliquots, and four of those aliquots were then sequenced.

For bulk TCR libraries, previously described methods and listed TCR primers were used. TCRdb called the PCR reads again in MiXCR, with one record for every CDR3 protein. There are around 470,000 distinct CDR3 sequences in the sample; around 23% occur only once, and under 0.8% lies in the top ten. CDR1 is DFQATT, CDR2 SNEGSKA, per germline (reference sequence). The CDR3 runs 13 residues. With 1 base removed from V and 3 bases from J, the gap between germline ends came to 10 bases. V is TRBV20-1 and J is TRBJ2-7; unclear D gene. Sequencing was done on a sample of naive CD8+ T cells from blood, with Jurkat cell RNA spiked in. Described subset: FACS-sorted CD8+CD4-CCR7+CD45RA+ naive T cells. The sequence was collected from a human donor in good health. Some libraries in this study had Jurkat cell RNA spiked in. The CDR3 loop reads CSARGPTLYEQYF. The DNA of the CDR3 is TGCAGTGCTAGAGGTCCGACCCTCTACGAGCAGTACTTC.